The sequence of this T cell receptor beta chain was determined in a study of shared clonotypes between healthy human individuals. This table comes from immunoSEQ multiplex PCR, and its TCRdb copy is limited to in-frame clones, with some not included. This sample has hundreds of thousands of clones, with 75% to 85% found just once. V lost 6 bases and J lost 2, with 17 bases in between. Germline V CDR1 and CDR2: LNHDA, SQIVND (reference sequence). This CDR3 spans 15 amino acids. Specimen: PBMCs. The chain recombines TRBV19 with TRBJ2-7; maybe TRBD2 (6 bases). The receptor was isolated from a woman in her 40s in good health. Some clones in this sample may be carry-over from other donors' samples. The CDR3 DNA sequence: TGTGCCAGTAGGCCCGGGCGGGAAGGGGCCTACGAGCAGTACTTC. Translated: CASRPGREGAYEQYF.